Following are 3 T cell receptor beta chains from one sample sequenced in a study of response to subunit inactivated influenza vaccine. Each CDR3 protein gets one entry after TCRdb re-called the RT-PCR reads with MiXCR. Counted here are about 610,000 distinct CDR3 sequences, about 15% occurring once; the ten biggest clones make up 11%. The material was PBMCs from blood, obtained 11 to 12 days after vaccination. All receptors come from a man aged 45-65 years who received an inactivated influenza vaccine.

In its sample, this clonotype was seen a few times. The chain is built from TRBV20-1 and TRBJ1-5; 8 nucleotides agree with TRBD1. Trimming took 4 bases from V and 7 from J; bases not matched to a gene: 3. CDR3 length equals 12 residues. CDR1 and CDR2 from the germline V gene are DFQATT and SNEGSKA (reference sequence). CDR3: CSAKQGGQPQHF. In DNA, the CDR3 is TGCAGTGCTAAACAGGGGGGACAGCCCCAGCATTTT.

This clonotype has more than one count but fewer than ten. This chain joins TRBV3-1 and TRBJ1-1; 8 bases are a match to TRBD1. J lost 3 bases, V lost 6 bases, and 6 bases had no gene match. This CDR3 is 14 amino acids long. Per the germline V gene, CDR1 is LGHDT and CDR2 is YNNKEL (reference sequence). In DNA, the CDR3 is TGTGCCAGCAGTCGGACAGGGCGGGACACTGAAGCTTTCTTT. Translating it yields CASSRTGRDTEAFF.

The V gene is TRBV5-6, the J gene TRBJ1-1, with unresolved D. Germline CDR1 SGHDT, CDR2 YYEEEE. Trimming removed 2 bases from V and 3 bases from J, with 5 bases in between. The CDR3 covers 12 residues. Here the CDR3 reads CASSFQDTEAFF. The DNA of the CDR3 is TGTGCCAGCAGCTTTCAGGACACTGAAGCTTTCTTT.